This entry lists 27 T cell receptor beta chains sequenced from one sample in a study of Ad26.COV2.S vaccination and SARS-CoV-2 variants (TCRdb year 2021). The library was produced with the immunoSEQ multiplex PCR assay. TCRdb mirrors the immuneACCESS table, restricted to in-frame sequences. Some clones are absent from its copies; in checked studies, under half trace to an unresolved V gene, and the reason for the others is unknown. Within this sample are about 410,000 clones, with approximately 92% of them counted one time only. The top ten clones comprise more than 1.5% of the sample. What the treatment or condition label conveys for this sample: 19 received Ad26.COV2.S at low or high dose, single or two shots; about 5 received placebo; per-sample allocation not given. Repertoires of vaccine and placebo recipients were sequenced from samples collected on day 63 after the first injection. Sequenced here: peripheral blood, sampled in a trial of Ad26.COV2.S vaccine versus placebo. The receptors come from a person aged 18-65 years who received the Ad26.COV2.S COVID-19 vaccine or a placebo.

CDR3 amino acids: CASSNQPSGGANEQFF. The CDR3 DNA is TGTGCCAGCTCCAACCAACCCAGCGGGGGGGCAAATGAGCAGTTCTTC. The V gene is TRBV18, the J gene TRBJ2-1; 10 bases agree with TRBD2. The CDR3 sequence is 16 residues long. Germline V gives CDR1 KGHSH, CDR2 LQKENI. V shed 6 bases and J 7 bases; nucleotides not matched to a gene: 12.

The V and J genes are TRBV6-5 and TRBJ1-5, with 10 bases lining up with TRBD1. The CDR3 is made up of 14 amino acids. V was clipped by 6 bases and J by 3 bases; unmatched bases: 2. Germline loops: CDR1 MNHEY, CDR2 SVGAGI. In DNA, the CDR3 is TGTGCCAGCAGGGGACAGGGGATCAATCAGCCCCAGCATTTT. This encodes CASRGQGINQPQHF.

This clone was detected once. The CDR3 bases are TGTGCCAGCAGCCCCGGCACGACGTCTACCTACGAGCAGTACTTC. Residues: CASSPGTTSTYEQYF. J is TRBJ2-7 and V is TRBV7-6; D remains unclear. CDR1 is SGHVS, CDR2 FNYEAQ, per germline. CDR3 length: 15 amino acids. The ends were cut back, 5 bases at V and 2 bases at J, with 16 bases in the middle.

Turning to this clone: This CDR3 is also generated by other DNA sequences in the sample. The gene calls are TRBV9 and TRBJ1-2; 8 bases agree with TRBD1. CDR1 and CDR2 from the germline V gene are SGDLS and YYNGEE. V lost 4 bases to trimming and J lost 5 bases; unmatched junction nucleotides: 4. CDR3 length: 13 amino acids. CDR3 loop: CASSPRTGYGYTF. The CDR3 region has the DNA TGTGCCAGCAGCCCCCGGACAGGGTATGGCTACACCTTC.

In its sample, this clone was seen once. The chain links TRBV5-1 to TRBJ1-2; D perhaps matches TRBD1 (5 bases). The CDR3 length is 14 residues. Deletions cut 4 bases from V and 4 bases from J, with 14 bases between. In germline, CDR1 is SGHRS, CDR2 YFSETQ. The CDR3 bases are TGCGCCAGCAGCCGGGACGTGAGTACCTATGGCTACACCTTC. Its translation: CASSRDVSTYGYTF.

The rearrangement uses TRBV29-1 and TRBJ1-2; 10 positions agree with TRBD1. After removal of 3 bases from V and 13 bases from J, the junction contained 8 bases not matched to a gene. Germline CDR1 reads SQVTM; CDR2 reads ANQGSEA. The CDR3 runs to 12 residues. This CDR3 is CSVEAGTGEFTF. As DNA, the CDR3 is TGCAGCGTTGAGGCCGGGACAGGGGAATTCACCTTC.

The chain couples TRBV29-1 to TRBJ2-7; D gene uncertain. V lost 7 bases and J 4 bases, leaving 14 bases between the germline ends. Per the germline V gene, CDR1 is SQVTM and CDR2 is ANQGSEA. This CDR3 is 12 amino acids long. The CDR3 coding sequence is TGCAGCGCTACTACAAAGAGGTACGAGCAGTACTTC. Encoded protein: CSATTKRYEQYF.

The V call is TRBV5-6, the J call TRBJ2-7; 7 bases agree with TRBD2. The CDR3 totals 16 residues. The germline gives CDR1 SGHDT, CDR2 YYEEEE. The V segment lost 3 bases and the J segment 2 bases; nucleotides outside the gene matches: 11. The CDR3 region is CASSWGVSREPYEQYF. The DNA of the CDR3 is TGTGCCAGCAGCTGGGGAGTCTCGCGGGAGCCCTACGAGCAGTACTTC.

The rearrangement joins TRBV4-1 to TRBJ2-7; D not certain. CDR3 size: 13 residues. The ends were cut back, 4 bases at V and 4 bases at J, with 11 bases in the middle. Germline assignment: CDR1 MGHRA and CDR2 YSYEKL. CDR3 coding DNA: TGCGCCAGCAGCCGAGGTCCTACTTACGAGCAGTACTTC. Amino acids: CASSRGPTYEQYF.

The CDR3 region has the DNA TGTGCCAGTAGTCGCGAAAATCCCGACAGGGGTCTCGTTGCTTTCTTT. Translation gives CASSRENPDRGLVAFF. V and J are TRBV19 and TRBJ1-1, with 8 bases lining up with TRBD1. V trimming: 5 bases; J trimming: 11 bases; junction bases outside the gene matches: 19. The germline V gene has CDR1 LNHDA and CDR2 SQIVND (reference sequence). This CDR3 has 16 residues.

This rearrangement joins TRBV3-1 (or the pseudogene TRBV3-2) to TRBJ1-2, with 9 bases lining up with TRBD1. Germline-derived CDR1 and CDR2 are LGHDT and YNNKEL (reference sequence). This CDR3 is built from 19 residues. Germline trimming cut 0 bases from V and 0 bases from J; bases unmatched to any gene: 11. The CDR3 region is CASSQDLLVGTGTNYGYTF. DNA of the CDR3: TGTGCCAGCAGCCAAGATCTTTTAGTAGGGACAGGGACTAACTATGGCTACACCTTC.

The rearrangement links TRBV11-2 to TRBJ2-1; D may be TRBD1 (6 bases). This CDR3 is built from 15 residues. The V end was cut by 6 bases, the J end by 5 bases, with 17 bases between. In germline, CDR1 is SGHAT, CDR2 FQNNGV. This chain's CDR3 is CASRTPGHPNNEQFF. The CDR3, as DNA: TGTGCCAGCAGAACCCCGGGACACCCTAACAATGAGCAGTTCTTC.

This clone was observed once. This sequence joins TRBV2 and TRBJ1-5; 7 nucleotides match TRBD1. Unmatched junction bases numbered 6, after V lost 6 bases and J lost 4 bases. This CDR3 is 14 amino acids long. In germline, CDR1 is SNHLY, CDR2 FYNNEI. The CDR3 DNA sequence: TGTGCCAGCAGGGGACAGAAGACTAATCAGCCCCAGCATTTT. This encodes CASRGQKTNQPQHF.

The chain links TRBV6-4 to TRBJ2-1, with 13 positions matching TRBD2. V was clipped by 5 bases and J by 9 bases; unmatched bases: 4. This CDR3 has 14 amino acids. Per germline, CDR1 MRHNA and CDR2 SNTAGT. The CDR3 spells CASSPGLAGSEQFF. CDR3 nucleotides: TGTGCCAGCAGTCCGGGACTAGCGGGGAGTGAGCAGTTCTTC.

This sequence joins TRBV19 and TRBJ1-2, with D possibly being TRBD1 (6 bases). The CDR3 totals 18 residues. Germline V gene lookup returns CDR1 LNHDA and CDR2 SQIVND (reference sequence). Trimming took 10 bases from V and 4 from J, leaving 31 bases between them. The CDR3 here is CAIPLIGPAGELVYGYTF. Here the CDR3 DNA reads TGTGCCATCCCCTTAATTGGACCGGCAGGGGAGCTTGTCTATGGCTACACCTTC.

V gene TRBV4-3 combines with J gene TRBJ1-2; D remains unclear. The ends were cut back, 1 base at V and 3 bases at J, with 12 bases in the middle. CDR1 is LGHNA, CDR2 YSLEER, per germline. There are 15 residues in the CDR3. DNA of the CDR3: TGCGCCAGCAGCCAAGTTGCCGCTTTGCACTATGGCTACACCTTC. Its translation: CASSQVAALHYGYTF.

The rearrangement joins TRBV27 to TRBJ1-2; no firm D call. Germline values: CDR1 MNHEY, CDR2 SMNVEV (reference sequence). This CDR3 has 14 amino acids. V was trimmed by 7 bases and J by 8 bases, leaving 20 bases between them. The CDR3 sequence is CASTDRMGPWGYTF. The CDR3 DNA reads TGTGCCAGCACCGACCGCATGGGCCCTTGGGGCTACACCTTC.

In its sample, this clone was seen once. V is TRBV3-1 (or the pseudogene TRBV3-2) and J is TRBJ2-2, with 12 bases identical to TRBD2. Unmatched junction bases numbered 6, after V lost 4 bases and J lost 0 bases. The CDR3 totals 18 residues. The V gene's germline CDR1 is LGHDT and CDR2 YNNKEL (reference sequence). The CDR3 region has the DNA TGTGCCAGCAGCCGAACTAGCGGGGGGCTTTCGAACACCGGGGAGCTGTTTTTT. It translates to CASSRTSGGLSNTGELFF.

Notes on this clone: The sample has other DNA sequences that encode this CDR3 too. V usage is TRBV5-1 and J usage is TRBJ2-2; D unclear. This CDR3 comprises 15 residues. V shed 0 bases and J shed 0 bases, with 6 bases lying between them. Per germline, CDR1 SGHRS and CDR2 YFSETQ. The CDR3 protein is CASSLGPSNTGELFF. In DNA, the CDR3 is TGCGCCAGCAGCTTGGGACCGTCGAACACCGGGGAGCTGTTTTTT.

The chain links TRBV7-9 to TRBJ1-3; D unresolved. Germline CDR1 SEHNR, CDR2 FQNEAQ (reference sequence). The CDR3 sequence is 16 residues long. V gave up 5 bases and J gave up 0 bases, with 14 bases separating them. The CDR3 DNA follows: TGTGCCAGCAGCGCCACGGACGGCAGCTCTGGAAACACCATATATTTT. Translated, it gives CASSATDGSSGNTIYF.

As concerns this clone: An end of the junction differs from the germline gene, which may be a read error. CDR3 bases: TGTGCCTGGGGAAGACTCCCAGACTTT. It translates to CAWGRLPDF. The chain carries TRBV30 and TRBJ1-1, with no clear D. The CDR3 is 9 residues long. Germline CDR1 GTSNPN, CDR2 SVGIG (reference sequence).

The chain carries TRBV9 and TRBJ2-7, with 7 bases matching TRBD2. The CDR3 sequence is 16 residues long. With 0 bases clipped from V and 2 bases from J, the junction kept 8 bases outside the gene matches. The germline V gene has CDR1 SGDLS and CDR2 YYNGEE. The CDR3 coding sequence is TGTGCCAGCAGCGTAGGCCACACTAGCGTGACCTACGAGCAGTACTTC. This codes for CASSVGHTSVTYEQYF.

The chain employs TRBV7-2 and TRBJ2-3, with TRBD2 matching over 10 bases. The CDR3 spans 17 residues. V dropped 5 bases and J dropped 6; count of bases not matched to a gene: 14. In germline, CDR1 is SGHTA, CDR2 FQGNSA. The chain's CDR3 is CASSPGTSALSPDTQYF. Here the CDR3 DNA reads TGTGCCAGCAGCCCAGGGACTAGCGCGCTATCTCCGGATACGCAGTATTTT. Using reference TRBV7-2 and TRBJ2-3 for the parts outside the CDR3, the full variable domain is GAGVSQSPSNKVTEKGKDVELRCDPISGHTALYWYRQSLGQGLEFLIYFQGNSAPDKSGLPSDRFSAERTGGSVSTLTIQRTQQEDSAVYLCASSPGTSALSPDTQYFGPGTRLTVL.

The chain employs TRBV28 and TRBJ1-2, with 8 bases that match TRBD1. V was clipped by 3 bases and J by 8 bases; unmatched bases: 11. The V gene's germline CDR1 is MDHEN and CDR2 SYDVKM. The CDR3 consists of 15 residues. For the CDR3, the DNA is TGTGCCAGCAGTTTGCTGCCCGGGACAGGAGGAGGCTACACCTTC. It translates to CASSLLPGTGGGYTF.

This chain uses TRBV28 with TRBJ2-2, with D uncertain. Germline lookup yields CDR1 MDHEN and CDR2 SYDVKM. The CDR3 length is 18 residues. V shed 6 bases and J shed 0 bases, with 20 bases lying between them. CDR3 DNA sequence: TGTGCCAGCAGAACAACCAAAGGATTCACAGCGAACACCGGGGAGCTGTTTTTT. This gives the protein CASRTTKGFTANTGELFF.

This chain connects TRBV3-1 (or the pseudogene TRBV3-2) to TRBJ1-3; 8 nucleotides align to TRBD1. The J segment lost 2 bases and the V segment lost 2 bases, leaving 2 bases of the junction unmatched. Germline CDR1 is LGHDT and CDR2 is YNNKEL (reference sequence). This CDR3 has 15 residues. The CDR3 coding sequence is TGTGCCAGCAGCCAACAGACAGGGGCTGGAAACACCATATATTTT. Encoded protein: CASSQQTGAGNTIYF.

The genes are TRBV5-6 and TRBJ2-3; a possible D gene is TRBD1 (5 bases). Trimming cost V 1 base and J 1 base, with 10 bases left between them. Germline lookup yields CDR1 SGHDT and CDR2 YYEEEE. This CDR3 is built from 15 residues. The CDR3 DNA reads TGTGCCAGCAGCTTGATACAGGCGGGCACAGATACGCAGTATTTT. Protein product: CASSLIQAGTDTQYF.